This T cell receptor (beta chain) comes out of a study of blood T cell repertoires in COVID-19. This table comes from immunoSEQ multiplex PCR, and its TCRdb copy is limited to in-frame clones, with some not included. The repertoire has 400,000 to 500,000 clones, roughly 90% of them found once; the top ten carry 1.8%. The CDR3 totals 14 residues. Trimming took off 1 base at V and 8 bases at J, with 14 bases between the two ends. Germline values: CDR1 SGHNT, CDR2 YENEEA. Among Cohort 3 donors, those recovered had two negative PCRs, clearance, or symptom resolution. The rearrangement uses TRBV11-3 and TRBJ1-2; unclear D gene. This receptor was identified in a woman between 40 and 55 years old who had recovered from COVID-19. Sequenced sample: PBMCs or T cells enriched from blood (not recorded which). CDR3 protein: CASSLGTGISGYTF. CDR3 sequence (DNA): TGTGCCAGCAGCTTAGGAACCGGGATATCGGGCTACACCTTC. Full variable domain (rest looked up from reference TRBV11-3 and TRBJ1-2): EAGVVQSPRYKIIEKKQPVAFWCNPISGHNTLYWYLQNLGQGPELLIRYENEEAVDDSQLPKDRFSAERLKGVDSTLKIQPAELGDSAVYLCASSLGTGISGYTFGSGTRLTVV.